Listed here are 16 T cell receptor beta chains from one sample, sequenced in a study of tumor-infiltrating lymphocytes in primary liver carcinoma. Co-extraction yielded RNA and DNA from roughly 21-30 mg of unsorted bulk tissue. Priming with a constant-region primer yielded TCR beta cDNA from approximately 500 ng total RNA. Slightly modified ARM-PCR served as the procedure for the TCR beta libraries. These libraries came from three rounds of nested multiplex PCR. Researchers ran the first two PCR rounds for roughly 11 cycles each with TRBV1-TRBV30 forward primers and a C-beta reverse primer. TCRdb processed the multiplex PCR reads anew with MiXCR; each CDR3 protein has one entry. Altogether about 92,000 distinct CDR3 sequences are present, around 70% being singletons, with the ten largest covering roughly 27%. The sample taken for sequencing was tumor-adjacent normal liver tissue. The receptors derive from a man aged 35 to 55 with primary liver carcinoma and hepatitis B virus infection.

This clonotype appeared many times. CDR3 sequence reads: CASSLWSGTGGETQYF. DNA for the CDR3: TGTGCCAGCAGTTTATGGTCCGGGACAGGGGGGGAGACCCAGTACTTC. J is TRBJ2-5 and V is TRBV28; the match to TRBD1 covers 11 bases. V gave up 0 bases and J gave up 5 bases; unmatched junction bases: 5. Germline loops: CDR1 MDHEN, CDR2 SYDVKM. This CDR3 has 16 residues. The whole variable domain, remainder taken from reference TRBV28 and TRBJ2-5, is DVKVTQSSRYLVKRTGEKVFLECVQDMDHENMFWYRQDPGLGLRLIYFSYDVKMKEKGDIPEGYSVSREKKERFSLILESASTNQTSMYLCASSLWSGTGGETQYFGPGTRLLVL.

Concerning this clonotype: The junction and the germline gene differ at one end; a read error may be behind it. V is TRBV11-2 and J is TRBJ2-1; tentative D call: TRBD1 (7 bases). Germline CDR1 is SGHAT and CDR2 is FQNNGV. CDR3 length equals 16 residues. The chain's CDR3 is CASGLGGGNFHNEHFF. The CDR3 DNA follows: TGTGCCAGCGGCCTAGGGGGCGGGAATTTTCACAATGAGCACTTCTTC.

Remarks on this clonotype: This clone may be a read error of a much larger clone one base away. The genes are TRBV6-1 and TRBJ2-7; 7 bases line up with TRBD1. The ends lost 1 base at V and 6 bases at J; junction bases unmatched: 15. Germline lookup yields CDR1 MNHNS and CDR2 SASEGT. The CDR3 is 17 amino acids. CDR3 protein: CASSEVDRATATAEQYF. For the CDR3, the DNA is TGTGCCAGCAGTGAAGTTGACAGGGCGACCGCTACGGCCGAGCAGTACTTC.

Comment on this clonotype: Since no conserved phenylalanine or tryptophan closes the CDR3, a read error is the likely cause. The limits of the CDR3 on the DNA are not certain, so only TCRdb's listed CDR3 is given. This sequence joins TRBV28 and TRBJ2-3; no DNA check was done on the table's D call, TRBD1. Germline CDR1 is MDHEN and CDR2 is SYDVKM. The CDR3 is made up of 13 amino acids, end residues included. CDR3 sequence: CASRDRAPDTKYC.

This clonotype has only a few counts. A single base separates this from a much larger clone, so it may be a read error. V gene TRBV12-3 or TRBV12-4 combines with J gene TRBJ2-2, with D tentatively TRBD1 (8 bases). The CDR3 is 15 residues long. DNA for the CDR3: TGTACCAGCAGTCAACAGGGGGGGGACACCGGGGAGCTGTTTTTT. Protein: CTSSQQGGDTGELFF.

Comment on this clonotype: Given the absence of the conserved phenylalanine or tryptophan at the CDR3 end, a read error is likely. This sequence joins TRBV11-2 and TRBJ2-2; 9 nucleotides agree with TRBD1. Germline CDR1 and CDR2: SGHAT and FQNNGV. This CDR3 contains 17 residues. CDR3 in amino acids: CVSSFDRDRVGTGELFS. As DNA, the CDR3 is TGTGTCAGCAGCTTTGATCGGGACAGGGTCGGCACCGGGGAGCTGTTTTCA.

This clonotype occurred many times. The chain recombines TRBV11-2 with TRBJ2-5; tentatively, D is TRBD1 (5 bases). Deletions cut 5 bases from V and 5 bases from J, with 12 bases between. CDR3 length: 13 amino acids. Per germline, CDR1 SGHAT and CDR2 FQNNGV. CDR3 coding DNA: TGTGCCAGCAGCCCTCAGGGATGGGAGACCCAGTACTTC. Translating it yields CASSPQGWETQYF.

As regards this clonotype: A single base separates this from a much larger clone, so it may be a read error. CDR3 sequence reads: CASSGSAGEQYF. DNA for the CDR3: TGCGCCAGCAGTGGGTCCGCGGGCGAGCAGTACTTC. The rearrangement joins TRBV10-1 to TRBJ2-7; D is perhaps TRBD2 (5 bases). The CDR3 extends over 12 amino acids. The germline V and J ends were trimmed by 4 bases and 6 bases, with 10 bases remaining between them. Germline assignment: CDR1 WNHNN and CDR2 SYGVQD (reference sequence).

J is TRBJ2-5 and V is TRBV5-1; tentative D call: TRBD2 (5 bases). The V and J ends lost 0 bases and 5 bases respectively, with 17 bases between them. There are 16 residues in the CDR3. Germline assignment: CDR1 SGHRS and CDR2 YFSETQ. CDR3 loop: CASSLERLGSAETQYF. CDR3 bases: TGCGCCAGCAGCTTGGAACGGCTGGGGAGCGCCGAGACCCAGTACTTC. Full variable domain (missing parts from reference TRBV5-1 and TRBJ2-5): KAGVTQTPRYLIKTRGQQVTLSCSPISGHRSVSWYQQTPGQGLQFLFEYFSETQRNKGNFPGRFSGRQFSNSRSEMNVSTLELGDSALYLCASSLERLGSAETQYFGPGTRLLVL.

This chain connects TRBV4-1 to TRBJ1-1; perhaps TRBD1 as D (6 bases). Germline V CDR1 and CDR2: MGHRA, YSYEKL. V lost 2 bases and J lost 8, with 18 bases in between. The CDR3 has 15 amino acids. CDR3 sequence reads: CASSQLRGGDAEAFF. The CDR3 DNA follows: TGCGCCAGCAGCCAACTTAGGGGGGGTGACGCCGAAGCTTTCTTT.

Remarks on this clonotype: At one boundary the junction diverges from the germline segment, which might be a read error. The chain recombines TRBV11-2 with TRBJ2-3, with D perhaps assigned TRBD1 or TRBD2 (5 bases each). The CDR3 extends over 14 amino acids. Germline values: CDR1 SGHAT, CDR2 FQNNGV. DNA for the CDR3: TGTGCCAGCAGCCTAGGACTGGGGCCAGATACGCAGTTTTTT. It yields the protein CASSLGLGPDTQFF.

The chain is built from TRBV11-2 and TRBJ2-3; TRBD2 agrees at 10 bases. Germline V gene lookup returns CDR1 SGHAT and CDR2 FQNNGV. J gave up 5 bases and V 0 bases, and 8 bases lay outside the gene matches. The CDR3 runs 17 residues. CDR3 DNA: TGTGCCAGCAGCTTAGAGAGCGGGAGGGGATGTCAAGATACGCAGTATTTT. Residues: CASSLESGRGCQDTQYF.

For this clonotype: A much bigger clone sits one base away, suggesting this may be a read error. V gene TRBV28 combines with J gene TRBJ1-5, with D hard to call. Germline V CDR1 and CDR2: MDHEN, SYDVKM. The CDR3 has 14 residues. As DNA, the CDR3 is TGTGCCAGCAGTTTCCGAGTTAGCGATCAGCCCCAGCATTTT. It is translated as CASSFRVSDQPQHF.

In regard to this clonotype: At one boundary the junction diverges from the germline segment, which might be a read error. This chain uses TRBV11-2 with TRBJ2-2, with a weak D call TRBD2 (5 bases). CDR1 and CDR2 (germline): SGHAT, FQNNGV. The CDR3 extends over 15 amino acids. CDR3 in amino acids: CVSNSVGRGTGELFF. In DNA form, the CDR3 reads TGTGTCAGCAACTCAGTCGGACGGGGCACCGGGGAGCTGTTTTTT.

This clonotype was observed many times. This sequence joins TRBV7-9 and TRBJ1-2; D ambiguous. The CDR3 covers 13 residues. V was trimmed by 3 bases and J by 8 bases, leaving 13 bases between them. The germline V gene has CDR1 SEHNR and CDR2 FQNEAQ (reference sequence). The DNA for the CDR3 is TGTGCCAGCAGCTTTATCGAGTCTGGCGGCTACACCTTC. Translating it yields CASSFIESGGYTF.

In its sample, this clonotype was seen a few times. This could be a read error, since a much larger clone is one nucleotide away. The gene calls are TRBV7-9 and TRBJ2-3; 10 nucleotides agree with TRBD2. Per germline, CDR1 SEHNR and CDR2 FQNEAQ (reference sequence). There are 15 residues in the CDR3. DNA of the CDR3: TGTACCAGCAGCTTAACACTAGCGGGATGGGATACGCAGTATTTT. Translated: CTSSLTLAGWDTQYF.